The T cell receptor beta chain under discussion was sequenced for a study of vaccination and CD4 T cells after COVID-19. General study findings and limits: In convalescent patients, a median about 90% of post-vaccine SARS-CoV-2-reactive clones appeared only after vaccination.

Sequencing of cultured CD4+ T cell DNA used the Oncomine TCR Beta short-read assay. TCRdb passed the PCR reads through MiXCR, listing each CDR3 protein once. The profile shows 9,500 to 15,000 distinct CDR3 sequences, approximately 58% of them singletons. A word on this clonotype: The antigen is not known.

Treatment noted: approximately nine-day PBMC culture with coronavirus spike peptide pools or control peptides (ViraFEST assay). Sequencing was performed on CD4+ T cells from blood, cultured in vitro. This clonotype was obtained from a human donor who had recovered from COVID-19.

The CDR3 spells CASSYSTGLAGGSYEQYF. The CDR3 DNA reads as TGTGCCAGCAGTTACTCGACGGGACTAGCGGGAGGCTCCTACGAGCAGTACTTC. V usage is TRBV6-5 and J usage is TRBJ2-7, with 15 positions matching TRBD2. Germline CDR1 reads MNHEY; CDR2 reads SVGAGI. The CDR3 is 18 residues long. Trimming at V came to 0 bases and at J to 0 bases, leaving 3 bases not matched to a gene.